What follows describes a single T cell receptor beta chain. Its antigen remains unknown. The data are from a study of blood T cells in healthy people across ages. Through a sample-barcoded 5' primer and a J-beta primer mix, a second PCR was run for roughly 6 to 11 cycles. Each TCR beta cDNA got a 12-nucleotide random molecular identifier. TCRdb recomputed calls from the 5' RACE reads with MiXCR, one row per CDR3 protein. The sample lists approximately 1.5 million distinct CDR3 sequences, around 35% occurring once. The study, taken as a whole, reports: A greater number of naive CD4+ cells and higher diversity distinguished long-lived donors from aged donors.

Germline CDR1 is SGHVS and CDR2 is FNYEAQ. Trimming pared 1 base from V and 8 bases from J, leaving 9 bases between. CDR3 size: 12 residues. This rearrangement joins TRBV7-6 to TRBJ2-7; TRBD2 is a possible D gene (6 bases). The sequencing sample was made of blood. The TCR sequence derives from a woman aged 25-40 years in good health. CDR3 in amino acids: CASSLVGGQQYF. DNA of the CDR3: TGTGCCAGCAGCTTAGTAGGAGGGCAGCAGTACTTC.